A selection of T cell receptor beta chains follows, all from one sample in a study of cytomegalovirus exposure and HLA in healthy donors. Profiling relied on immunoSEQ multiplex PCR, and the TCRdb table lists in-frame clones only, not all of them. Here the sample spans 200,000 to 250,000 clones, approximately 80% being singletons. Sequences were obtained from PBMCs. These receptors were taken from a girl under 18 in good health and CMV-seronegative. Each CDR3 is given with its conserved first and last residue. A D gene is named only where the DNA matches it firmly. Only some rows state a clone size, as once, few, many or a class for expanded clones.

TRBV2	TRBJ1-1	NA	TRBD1	CASILGQSDTEAFF	TGTGCCAGCATCCTGGGACAGTCTGACACTGAAGCTTTCTTT
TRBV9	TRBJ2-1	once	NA	CASSVGGLFQNEQFF	TGTGCCAGCAGCGTAGGGGGACTCTTCCAAAATGAGCAGTTCTTC
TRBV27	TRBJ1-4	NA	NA	CASRERRNEKLFF	TGTGCCAGCAGGGAGAGAAGAAATGAAAAACTGTTTTTT
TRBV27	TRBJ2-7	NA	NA	CASSFYGSQSYEQYF	TGTGCCAGCAGTTTCTACGGGAGCCAATCCTACGAGCAGTACTTC
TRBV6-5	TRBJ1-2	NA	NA	CASRWTRDYGYTF	TGTGCCAGCAGATGGACACGGGACTATGGCTACACCTTC
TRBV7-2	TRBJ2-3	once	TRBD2	CASSLRRGGLTDTQYF	TGTGCCAGCAGCTTGCGGCGGGGGGGCCTCACAGATACGCAGTATTTT
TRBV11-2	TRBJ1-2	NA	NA	CASSLSGTTDGYTF	TGTGCCAGCAGCTTAAGCGGGACAACTGATGGCTACACCTTC
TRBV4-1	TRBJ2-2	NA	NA	CASSQPTGLTGELFF	TGCGCCAGCAGCCAGCCCACAGGATTGACCGGGGAGCTGTTTTTT
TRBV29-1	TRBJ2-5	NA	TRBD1	CSVVIRGLQETQYF	TGCAGCGTTGTCATCAGGGGGCTTCAAGAGACCCAGTACTTC
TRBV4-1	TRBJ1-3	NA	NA	CASSQVFPREDSFGGNTIYF	TGCGCCAGCAGCCAAGTTTTTCCCCGCGAGGACAGCTTCGGTGGAAACACCATATATTTT
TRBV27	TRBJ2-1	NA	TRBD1	CASSFEVQTGAQFF	TGTGCCAGCAGTTTTGAGGTTCAGACAGGGGCGCAGTTCTTC
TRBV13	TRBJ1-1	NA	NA	CASSVQDRLNTEAFF	TGTGCCAGCAGCGTACAGGACAGATTAAACACTGAAGCTTTCTTT
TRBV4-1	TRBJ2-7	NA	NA	CASSRDIQSYEQYF	TGCGCCAGCAGCCGAGACATTCAGTCCTACGAGCAGTACTTC
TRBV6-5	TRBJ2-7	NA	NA	CASSYSGRASYEQYF	TGTGCCAGCAGTTACTCGGGCAGGGCGTCCTACGAGCAGTACTTC
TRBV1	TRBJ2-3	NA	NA	CTSSRNYRLITGGTQYF	TGCACCAGCAGCCGGAATTACCGGTTGATCACAGGGGGTACGCAGTATTTT
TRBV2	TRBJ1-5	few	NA	CASSEAVPSRDQPQHF	TGTGCCAGCAGTGAAGCGGTGCCCAGCAGGGATCAGCCCCAGCATTTT
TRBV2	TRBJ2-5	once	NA	CASSEVGGRQETQYF	TGTGCCAGCAGTGAGGTGGGGGGGCGTCAAGAGACCCAGTACTTC
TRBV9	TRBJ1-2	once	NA	CASSVDDSYGYTF	TGTGCCAGCAGCGTAGATGATAGCTATGGCTACACCTTC
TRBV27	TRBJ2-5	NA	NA	CASSLFPVTGRFGETQYF	TGTGCCAGCAGTTTATTCCCAGTGACAGGGAGGTTTGGCGAGACCCAGTACTTC
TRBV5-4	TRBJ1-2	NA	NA	CASSNGDFYGYTF	TGTGCCAGCAGCAATGGAGACTTCTATGGCTACACCTTC
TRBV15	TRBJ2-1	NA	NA	CATSISYNEQFF	TGTGCCACCAGCATATCCTACAATGAGCAGTTCTTC
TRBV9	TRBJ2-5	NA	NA	CASSVGGGAAQETQYF	TGTGCCAGCAGCGTAGGAGGGGGGGCAGCCCAAGAGACCCAGTACTTC
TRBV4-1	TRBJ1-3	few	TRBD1	CASSQGPDRGNTIYF	TGCGCCAGCAGCCAAGGGCCGGACAGGGGAAACACCATATATTTT
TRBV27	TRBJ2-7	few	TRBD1	CASSSYVGQGIYEQYF	TGTGCCAGCAGTTCTTATGTGGGACAGGGGATATACGAGCAGTACTTC
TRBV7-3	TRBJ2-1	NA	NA	CASSLSGRKGEQFF	TGTGCCAGCAGCTTAAGTGGGAGAAAGGGTGAGCAGTTCTTC
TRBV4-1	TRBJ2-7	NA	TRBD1	CASSQHELDRGPYEQYF	TGCGCCAGCAGCCAACACGAGTTGGACAGGGGGCCCTACGAGCAGTACTTC
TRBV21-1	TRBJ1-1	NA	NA	CAGSFPIFRGVGTEAFF	TGTGCCGGATCCTTCCCAATATTCAGGGGAGTTGGCACTGAAGCTTTCTTT
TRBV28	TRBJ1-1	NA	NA	CASSLGQTNTEAFF	TGTGCCAGCAGTTTGGGGCAGACGAACACTGAAGCTTTCTTT
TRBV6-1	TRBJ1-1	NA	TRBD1	CASSDRTGEAFF	TGTGCCAGCAGTGACAGGACAGGGGAAGCTTTCTTT
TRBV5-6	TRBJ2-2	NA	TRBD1	CASNPSPGQGITGELFF	TGTGCCAGCAACCCCTCTCCGGGACAGGGTATCACCGGGGAGCTGTTTTTT
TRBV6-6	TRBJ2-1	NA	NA	CASSPERGLYNEQFF	TGTGCCAGCAGCCCCGAAAGGGGTCTGTATAATGAGCAGTTCTTC
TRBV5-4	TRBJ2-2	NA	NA	CASEGVNTGELFF	TGTGCCAGCGAAGGGGTTAACACCGGGGAGCTGTTTTTT
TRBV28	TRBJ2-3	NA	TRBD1	CASRGTATDTQYF	TGTGCCAGCAGAGGGACAGCCACAGATACGCAGTATTTT
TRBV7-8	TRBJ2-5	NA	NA	CASSLRIQPETQYF	TGTGCCAGCAGCTTAAGAATACAGCCGGAGACCCAGTACTTC
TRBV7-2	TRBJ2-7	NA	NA	CASSTRTGYEQYF	TGTGCCAGCAGCACTCGAACAGGGTACGAGCAGTACTTC
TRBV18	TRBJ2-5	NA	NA	CASTFTGSRETQYF	TGTGCCAGCACCTTCACAGGGTCCAGGGAGACCCAGTACTTC
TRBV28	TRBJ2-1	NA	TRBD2	CASSETGLAGNEQFF	TGTGCCAGCAGCGAAACCGGGCTAGCGGGGAATGAGCAGTTCTTC
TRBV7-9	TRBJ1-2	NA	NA	CASSLAGGSSVFGF	TGTGCCAGCAGCTTAGCAGGAGGCTCCTCCGTTTTCGGCTTC
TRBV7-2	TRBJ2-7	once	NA	CASSLKYEQYF	TGTGCCAGCAGCCTAAAATACGAGCAGTACTTC
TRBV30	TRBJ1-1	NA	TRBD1	CAFGTGNPEAFF	TGTGCCTTCGGGACAGGGAACCCTGAAGCTTTCTTT
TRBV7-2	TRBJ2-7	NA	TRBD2	CASSSPWVAGASYEQYF	TGTGCCAGCAGCTCCCCTTGGGTAGCGGGGGCCTCCTACGAGCAGTACTTC
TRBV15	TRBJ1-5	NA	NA	CATSREWPSNQPQHF	TGTGCCACCAGCAGAGAATGGCCTAGCAATCAGCCCCAGCATTTT
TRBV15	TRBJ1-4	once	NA	CATSGGLNEKLFF	TGTGCCACCAGCGGTGGGCTAAATGAAAAACTGTTTTTT
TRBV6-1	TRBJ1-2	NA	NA	CASYSSSSGNYGYTF	TGTGCCAGCTACTCATCCTCAAGTGGTAACTATGGCTACACCTTC
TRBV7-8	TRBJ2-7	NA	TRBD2	CASSLGSGGSSYEQYF	TGTGCCAGCAGCTTAGGTAGCGGGGGTAGCTCCTACGAGCAGTACTTC
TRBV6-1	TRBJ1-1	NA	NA	CASSPRGNTEAFF	TGTGCCAGCAGTCCTAGGGGGAACACTGAAGCTTTCTTT
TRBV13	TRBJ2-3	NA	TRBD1	CASSFLPQGEYF	TGTGCCAGCAGCTTTCTCCCGCAGGGGGAGTATTTT
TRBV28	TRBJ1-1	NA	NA	CASSTGSVLQTEAFF	TGTGCCAGCTCTACAGGGAGTGTACTTCAAACTGAAGCTTTCTTT
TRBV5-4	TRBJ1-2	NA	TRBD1	CASSLNTGGGPNYGYTF	TGTGCCAGCAGCTTGAACACAGGGGGCGGACCTAACTATGGCTACACCTTC
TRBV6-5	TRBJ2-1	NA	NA	CASSSWGEDSWNEQFF	TGTGCCAGCAGTTCTTGGGGGGAGGACTCGTGGAATGAGCAGTTCTTC
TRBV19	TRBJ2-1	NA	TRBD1	CASSSRQGEQFF	TGTGCCAGTAGTTCGCGACAGGGCGAGCAGTTCTTC
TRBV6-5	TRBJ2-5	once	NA	CASSYSEVQGETQYF	TGTGCCAGCAGTTACTCAGAGGTTCAGGGAGAGACCCAGTACTTC
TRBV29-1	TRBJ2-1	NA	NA	CSATKRGLNEQFF	TGCAGCGCCACCAAAAGGGGGTTGAATGAGCAGTTCTTC